Listed below are T cell receptor beta chains from one sample, sequenced in a study of blood T cell repertoires in COVID-19. Profiled with immunoSEQ multiplex PCR; TCRdb holds only in-frame clones, not every one. The sample has around 100,000 clones; over 80% are singletons. Sequencing input: peripheral blood. These receptors originate from a man aged 50-59 years with active or convalescent COVID-19. CDR3s include the opening cysteine and the closing phenylalanine or tryptophan. Fields, in order: D gene, clone size, J gene, V gene, CDR3 DNA, CDR3 protein. The D gene is left open where the match is weak. Part of the rows lack a size; the others show once, few, many or a class for expanded clones.

>TRBD1|-|TRBJ2-1|TRBV7-9
TGTGCCAGCAGCTTATCCGGACAGGTGCTAGACAATGAGCAGTTCTTC
CASSLSGQVLDNEQFF
>-|-|TRBJ1-2|TRBV30
TGTGCCTGCCCGACTCGAGGGGGCTACACCTTC
CACPTRGGYTF
>TRBD1|-|TRBJ1-1|TRBV18
TGTGCCAGCTCAGACAAATCCAGGGGGCGCGGCACTGAAGCTTTCTTT
CASSDKSRGRGTEAFF
>-|-|TRBJ1-1|TRBV7-7
TGTGCTAGCAGCAAGACAGAGAACACTGAAGCTTTCTTT
CASSKTENTEAFF
>-|-|TRBJ2-7|TRBV14
TGTGCCAGCAGCCAATTTTGGCAGTCCTACGAGCAGTACTTC
CASSQFWQSYEQYF
>-|-|TRBJ1-3|TRBV15
TGTGCCACCGGTTCAGGCTACGGAAACACCATATATTTT
CATGSGYGNTIYF
>-|-|TRBJ2-5|TRBV4-1
TGCGCCAGCAGCCAAGATCTTGTTGGAGGCCAAGAGACCCAGTACTTC
CASSQDLVGGQETQYF
>-|-|TRBJ2-1|TRBV10-3
TGTGCCATCAGTGAGTCAGAACAGATCAATGAGCAGTTCTTC
CAISESEQINEQFF
>TRBD2|few|TRBJ2-2|TRBV10-1
TGCGCCAGCAGTCCGGGACTAAACACCGGGGAGCTGTTTTTT
CASSPGLNTGELFF
>-|-|TRBJ1-2|TRBV6-5
TGTGCCAGCAGCCCAGGGTCAAACTATGGCTACACCTTC
CASSPGSNYGYTF
>-|-|TRBJ1-5|TRBV4-1
TGCGCCAGCAGCCAAGATACACAGGGTCAGCCCCAGCATTTT
CASSQDTQGQPQHF
>TRBD2|many|TRBJ2-3|TRBV5-4
TGTGCCAGCAGTTTTAGCGGGAGCGGGGATACGCAGTATTTT
CASSFSGSGDTQYF
>TRBD1|-|TRBJ2-2|TRBV10-2
TGCGCCAGCAGTGAGCTGAGGGACAGGGCGAACACCGGGGAGCTGTTTTTT
CASSELRDRANTGELFF
>-|-|TRBJ2-7|TRBV12-5
TGTGCTAGTGGTTTGGAAGAGGCCCTCGAGCAGTACTTC
CASGLEEALEQYF
>-|-|TRBJ1-1|TRBV3-1/TRBV3-2
TGTGCCAGCAGCCAAGATAATTGGGGGCGGAACACTGAAGCTTTCTTT
CASSQDNWGRNTEAFF
>TRBD1|-|TRBJ1-1|TRBV6-5
TGTGCCAGCAGTTTTAACCGGGACAGGGCCACTGAAGCTTTCTTT
CASSFNRDRATEAFF
>-|few|TRBJ2-7|TRBV7-7
TGTGCTAGCAGCGCGGACATAAGCTACGAGCAGTACTTC
CASSADISYEQYF
>-|-|TRBJ1-1|TRBV3-1/TRBV3-2
TGTGCCAGCAGCCAAGAGCGGTACCAGGGCGGGAACACTGAAGCTTTCTTT
CASSQERYQGGNTEAFF